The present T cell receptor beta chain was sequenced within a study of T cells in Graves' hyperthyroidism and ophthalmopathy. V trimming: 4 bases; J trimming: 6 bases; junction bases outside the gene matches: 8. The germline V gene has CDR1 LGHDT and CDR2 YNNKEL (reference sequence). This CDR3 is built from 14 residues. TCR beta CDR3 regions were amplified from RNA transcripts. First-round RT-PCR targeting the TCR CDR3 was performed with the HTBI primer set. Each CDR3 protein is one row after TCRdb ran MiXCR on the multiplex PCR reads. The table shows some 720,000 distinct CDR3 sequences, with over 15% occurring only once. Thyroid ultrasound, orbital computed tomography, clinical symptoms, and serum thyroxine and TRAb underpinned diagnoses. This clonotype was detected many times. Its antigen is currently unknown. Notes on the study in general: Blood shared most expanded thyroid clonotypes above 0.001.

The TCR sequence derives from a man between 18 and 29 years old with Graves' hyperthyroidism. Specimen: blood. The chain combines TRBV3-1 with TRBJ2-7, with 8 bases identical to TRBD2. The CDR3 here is CASSLGLGLTEQYF. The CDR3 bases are TGTGCCAGCAGCCTGGGACTAGGGCTCACCGAGCAGTACTTC.